The 14 T cell receptor beta chains reported below all come from one sample, sequenced in a study of T cells in Graves' hyperthyroidism and ophthalmopathy. The source material, RNA transcripts, was used to amplify TCR beta CDR3 regions. First-round RT-PCR of the TCR CDR3 relied on the HTBI primer set. Each CDR3 protein gets one entry after TCRdb re-called the multiplex PCR reads with MiXCR. The data show roughly 510,000 distinct CDR3 sequences, with 20% to 25% seen just once and about 30% held by the top ten. Sequenced material: blood. All receptors come from a man between 18 and 29 years old with Graves' hyperthyroidism.

This clonotype was observed many times. The rearrangement joins TRBV6-5 to TRBJ1-2; no clear D gene. Germline V lookup: CDR1 MNHEY, CDR2 SVGAGI. This CDR3 comprises 13 residues. V lost 2 bases to trimming and J lost 3 bases, with 7 bases between them. The CDR3 bases are TGTGCCAGCAGTTACGGCGGGGACTATGGCTACACCTTC. Translating it yields CASSYGGDYGYTF.

The chain has TRBV20-1 and TRBJ2-7; the D gene is possibly TRBD1 (5 bases). CDR3 size: 15 residues. CDR1 is DFQATT, CDR2 SNEGSKA, per germline (reference sequence). V lost 5 bases and J 3 bases, leaving 20 bases between the germline ends. For the CDR3, the DNA is TGCAGTGCTCCGCAGGAAGGGGCGTTGTACTACGAGCAGTACTTC. Translation gives CSAPQEGALYYEQYF.

Note on this clonotype: A much larger clone lies a single base off, so this may be a read error. The chain carries TRBV25-1 and TRBJ1-3; no reliable D call. Per germline, CDR1 MGHDK and CDR2 SYGVNS. The CDR3 is 13 residues long. CDR3 bases: TGTGTCAGTCGTGAGGGAGCTGGAAACACCATATATTTT. Its translation is CVSREGAGNTIYF.

V usage is TRBV11-2 and J usage is TRBJ1-2; D gene uncertain. The CDR3 length is 18 residues. From germline, CDR1 is SGHAT and CDR2 FQNNGV. V lost 1 base and J 0 bases, leaving 18 bases between the germline ends. DNA for the CDR3: TGTGCCAGCAGCTTAGGGTTGGGCCGTGAAATCACTAACTATGGCTACACCTTC. Amino acid sequence: CASSLGLGREITNYGYTF.

This clonotype has ten or more counts. This chain connects TRBV12-3 or TRBV12-4 to TRBJ1-1; D may be TRBD1 (5 bases). Trimming cost V 6 bases and J 7 bases, with 9 bases left between them. The CDR3 runs 11 residues. The CDR3 sequence: CASSWGVEAFF. For the CDR3, the DNA is TGTGCCAGCAGCTGGGGGGTTGAAGCTTTCTTT.

There are many counts of this clonotype. J is TRBJ1-6 and V is TRBV28; D gene ambiguous. The CDR3 has 14 residues. V lost 3 bases and J lost 7, with 10 bases in between. Germline V gene lookup returns CDR1 MDHEN and CDR2 SYDVKM. DNA of the CDR3: TGTGCCAGCAGTTTCCCCCGGACCAATTCACCCCTCCACTTT. It encodes CASSFPRTNSPLHF.

This chain connects TRBV19 to TRBJ1-2; D is perhaps TRBD1 (5 bases). V gave up 6 bases and J gave up 0 bases, with 11 bases separating them. There are 14 residues in the CDR3. In germline, CDR1 is LNHDA, CDR2 SQIVND (reference sequence). For the CDR3, the DNA is TGTGCCAGTAGCAACAGGCCAGCTAACTATGGCTACACCTTC. This gives the protein CASSNRPANYGYTF.

In this sample, this clonotype turned up many times. V is TRBV12-5 and J is TRBJ2-5; D remains ambiguous. CDR3 size: 16 residues. Per germline, CDR1 LGHNT and CDR2 FRNRAP. Trimming took off 0 bases at V and 0 bases at J, with 11 bases between the two ends. The CDR3 DNA follows: TGTGCTAGTGGTTTGGTCTCTGGTCCGTACCAAGAGACCCAGTACTTC. This sequence encodes CASGLVSGPYQETQYF.

At least ten counts were recorded for this clonotype. The chain recombines TRBV6-5 with TRBJ2-2, with 11 bases that match TRBD1. The CDR3 length is 16 residues. The germline V gene encodes CDR1 MNHEY and CDR2 SVGAGI. The junction had 7 bases not matched to a gene; V was cut back by 4 bases and J by 6 bases. The CDR3 nucleotides are TGTGCCAGCAGTTCTTGGACAGGGGGCGTTTCCGGGGAGCTGTTTTTT. Its protein is CASSSWTGGVSGELFF.

There are many counts of this clonotype. The chain uses TRBV4-1 and TRBJ2-5, with TRBD1 identical over 7 bases. The CDR3 is made up of 14 amino acids. Germline V lookup: CDR1 MGHRA, CDR2 YSYEKL. V shed 4 bases and J 5 bases; nucleotides not matched to a gene: 7. The CDR3 bases are TGCGCCAGCAGCCTATACAGGGGTCGGGAGACCCAGTACTTC. Its translation is CASSLYRGRETQYF.

This clonotype was recorded at least ten times. The rearrangement links TRBV11-2 to TRBJ1-3; a weak D match, TRBD1 (5 bases). The V end lost 7 bases, the J end lost 3 bases, and 19 bases lay between the germline ends. Germline loops: CDR1 SGHAT, CDR2 FQNNGV. The CDR3 is 16 residues long. The CDR3 sequence is CASNSPGGRGGNTIYF. The CDR3 DNA reads as TGTGCCAGCAACTCTCCGGGGGGTAGAGGTGGAAACACCATATATTTT.

At least ten counts were recorded for this clonotype. The V gene is TRBV12-3 or TRBV12-4, the J gene TRBJ1-5; D is ambiguous. The ends were cut back, 2 bases at V and 0 bases at J, with 8 bases in the middle. This CDR3 has 15 residues. The CDR3 region is CASSLQSDSNQPQHF. In DNA form, the CDR3 reads TGTGCCAGCAGTTTACAGTCGGATAGCAATCAGCCCCAGCATTTT.

This clonotype was found many times. The V and J genes are TRBV12-3 or TRBV12-4 and TRBJ2-5; D gene ambiguous. The V gene lost 2 bases and the J gene lost 3 bases, with 13 bases spanning the gap. The CDR3 sequence is 15 residues long. Here the CDR3 DNA reads TGTGCCAGCAGTTTATGGCGGCCAGTCAAAGAGACCCAGTACTTC. This translates into CASSLWRPVKETQYF.

The chain combines TRBV20-1 with TRBJ2-7, with D perhaps TRBD1 (5 bases). Trimming stripped 1 base from V and 5 bases from J, with 12 bases between. Germline assignment: CDR1 DFQATT and CDR2 SNEGSKA (reference sequence). The CDR3 totals 13 residues. CDR3 DNA sequence: TGCAGTGCTAGAGGGGGCTCACCTGACGAGCAGTACTTC. Its translation is CSARGGSPDEQYF.